A selection of T cell receptor beta chains follows, all from one sample in a study of shared clonotypes between healthy human individuals. TCRdb's table, derived via immunoSEQ multiplex PCR, lists solely in-frame clones and lacks some. The sample has a few hundred thousand clones; 70% to 80% are singletons. Sequenced: PBMCs. All receptors come from a middle-aged woman in good health. Some clones in this sample may be carry-over from other donors' samples. Both conserved end residues are part of each CDR3. The D gene is left open where the match is weak. Expanded clones get a size class; other rows say once, few or many, or leave the size out.

CDR3 | DNA | D | J | V | size
CASSLFDVRGEDQPQHF | TGTGCCAGCAGTTTATTCGACGTACGGGGGGAAGATCAGCCCCAGCATTTT | NA | TRBJ1-5 | TRBV28 | NA
CAWSVGLGLAGGNEQFF | TGTGCCTGGAGCGTGGGACTTGGACTAGCGGGAGGCAATGAGCAGTTCTTC | TRBD2 | TRBJ2-1 | TRBV30 | NA
CSVEKLAGNTGELFF | TGCAGCGTTGAAAAACTAGCGGGGAACACCGGGGAGCTGTTTTTT | TRBD2 | TRBJ2-2 | TRBV29-1 | NA
CAWSPGGDTQYF | TGTGCCTGGAGTCCGGGGGGGGATACGCAGTATTTT | TRBD2 | TRBJ2-3 | TRBV30 | NA
CASRGSNVGGEQYF | TGTGCCAGCAGGGGGAGTAACGTAGGGGGCGAGCAGTACTTC | NA | TRBJ2-7 | TRBV28 | NA
CASSRDLHGNQPQHF | TGTGCCAGCAGTCGGGACCTACATGGCAATCAGCCCCAGCATTTT | NA | TRBJ1-5 | TRBV2 | once
CASSANPQGVFGNTIYF | TGCGCCAGCAGCGCTAATCCCCAGGGGGTGTTTGGAAACACCATATATTTT | TRBD1 | TRBJ1-3 | TRBV5-1 | NA
CASSLYRVNTEAFF | TGTGCCAGCAGCTTATATAGAGTAAACACTGAAGCTTTCTTT | NA | TRBJ1-1 | TRBV11-3 | NA
CASSIAGTGDEQYF | TGCGCCAGCAGCATAGCCGGGACAGGGGACGAGCAGTACTTC | TRBD1 | TRBJ2-7 | TRBV5-1 | NA
CASSRNPSGETQYF | TGTGCCAGCAGTCGGAACCCGTCGGGGGAGACCCAGTACTTC | NA | TRBJ2-5 | TRBV11-2 | NA
CASSQDRTSYTIDTQYF | TGCGCCAGCAGCCAAGATAGGACTAGCTATACCATCGATACGCAGTATTTT | TRBD2 | TRBJ2-3 | TRBV4-1 | NA
CASSLLQGWSEAFF | TGTGCCAGCAGTTTATTACAGGGTTGGTCTGAAGCTTTCTTT | NA | TRBJ1-1 | TRBV28 | once
CASTRQTGESNYGYTF | TGTGCCAGCACCAGACAGACAGGGGAGAGTAACTATGGCTACACCTTC | TRBD1 | TRBJ1-2 | TRBV28 | few
CASSPQGGVTGELFF | TGTGCCAGCAGCCCACAGGGAGGGGTAACCGGGGAGCTGTTTTTT | NA | TRBJ2-2 | TRBV13 | NA
CASSPAAGTDTQYF | TGTGCCAGCAGCCCCGCTGCGGGGACAGATACGCAGTATTTT | NA | TRBJ2-3 | TRBV4-2 | NA
CASSYRDGYEQYF | TGTGCCAGCAGTTATCGGGACGGCTACGAGCAGTACTTC | NA | TRBJ2-7 | TRBV27 | NA
CASSPSAGDRTDTQYF | TGTGCCAGCAGCCCCAGCGCGGGAGATAGGACAGATACGCAGTATTTT | TRBD2 | TRBJ2-3 | TRBV9 | NA
CASSLVASSYNEQFF | TGTGCCAGCAGCTTAGTAGCGAGCTCCTACAATGAGCAGTTCTTC | NA | TRBJ2-1 | TRBV7-8 | NA
CASSPTQDTQYF | TGTGCCAGCAGCCCCACCCAAGATACCCAGTACTTC | NA | TRBJ2-5 | TRBV7-9 | NA
CASSIAASESSYEQYF | TGTGCCAGTAGTATAGCCGCTAGCGAGAGCTCCTACGAGCAGTACTTC | NA | TRBJ2-7 | TRBV19 | NA
CASSYSRSVGNYEQYF | TGTGCCAGCAGTTACTCCAGATCCGTAGGAAACTACGAGCAGTACTTC | NA | TRBJ2-7 | TRBV6-5 | few
CASSVSQGGEEKLFF | TGTGCCAGCAGCGTATCCCAAGGGGGCGAGGAAAAACTGTTTTTT | TRBD1 | TRBJ1-4 | TRBV9 | NA
CASSSLAGGQDEQYF | TGTGCCAGCAGTTCCCTAGCGGGAGGGCAGGACGAGCAGTACTTC | TRBD2 | TRBJ2-7 | TRBV6-5 | many
CASSSQQGAEEKLFF | TGTGCCAGCTCATCGCAACAGGGGGCCGAGGAAAAACTGTTTTTT | TRBD1 | TRBJ1-4 | TRBV18 | NA
CATSQEPRTGDTQYF | TGTGCCACCAGCCAAGAACCCCGAACGGGAGATACGCAGTATTTT | NA | TRBJ2-3 | TRBV15 | NA
CASSLSTAGAGDTQYF | TGTGCCAGCAGCTTAAGCACGGCGGGAGCTGGGGATACGCAGTATTTT | TRBD2 | TRBJ2-3 | TRBV7-3 | NA
CASSLKAIPHEQFF | TGTGCCAGCAGCCTCAAGGCGATCCCTCATGAGCAGTTCTTC | NA | TRBJ2-1 | TRBV7-9 | NA
CAWRFSGSPYEQYF | TGTGCCTGGAGGTTTAGCGGGAGTCCCTACGAGCAGTACTTC | TRBD2 | TRBJ2-7 | TRBV30 | NA